The 27 T cell receptor beta chains below were found in one sample sequenced in a study of T-cell memory formation after mild COVID-19. TCRdb recomputed calls from the 5' RACE reads with MiXCR, one row per CDR3 protein. This sample has more than 300,000 distinct CDR3 sequences; about 13% occur once, and the top ten carry roughly 21%. Input material: PBMCs or a T cell subset sorted from them (not recorded which). Receptors originate from a young man who had mild COVID-19 (a few samples of this study predate the infection). Cell type and time point are not known.

This clonotype was detected a few times. The chain uses TRBV5-1 and TRBJ2-5, with 10 bases fitting TRBD2. This CDR3 region has 16 residues. Germline trimming cut 4 bases from V and 3 bases from J; bases unmatched to any gene: 9. Germline V lookup: CDR1 SGHRS, CDR2 YFSETQ. The CDR3 spells CASSGLAGTSEETQYF. CDR3 nucleotides: TGCGCCAGCAGCGGTTTGGCCGGGACTAGCGAAGAGACCCAGTACTTC. The whole variable domain, filled in from reference TRBV5-1 and TRBJ2-5, reads KAGVTQTPRYLIKTRGQQVTLSCSPISGHRSVSWYQQTPGQGLQFLFEYFSETQRNKGNFPGRFSGRQFSNSRSEMNVSTLELGDSALYLCASSGLAGTSEETQYFGPGTRLLVL.

This clonotype was counted a few times. The genes are TRBV5-1 and TRBJ2-7; TRBD1 aligns across 9 bases. Germline assignment: CDR1 SGHRS and CDR2 YFSETQ. The CDR3 is 16 residues long. The V gene end was trimmed by 4 bases and the J gene end by 2 bases; junction bases not matched to a gene: 10. The CDR3: CASSRLQGASTYEQYF. CDR3 nucleotides: TGCGCCAGCAGCAGACTACAGGGGGCCTCGACCTACGAGCAGTACTTC.

Ten or more counts support this clonotype. This rearrangement joins TRBV4-1 to TRBJ1-2, with 7 bases fitting TRBD1. The germline gives CDR1 MGHRA, CDR2 YSYEKL. The CDR3 runs to 16 residues. The junction had 16 bases not matched to a gene; V was cut back by 4 bases and J by 8 bases. CDR3 region: CASSLSGQPNSGGYTF. CDR3 coding DNA: TGCGCCAGCAGCCTTTCGGGACAGCCTAATTCTGGCGGCTACACCTTC.

This clonotype came up a few times. This chain's CDR3 is CSAREEFGNEQFF. The CDR3 coding sequence is TGCAGTGCTAGAGAGGAGTTCGGGAATGAGCAGTTCTTC. This rearrangement joins TRBV20-1 to TRBJ2-1; D unresolved. This CDR3 is built from 13 residues. Per the germline V gene, CDR1 is DFQATT and CDR2 is SNEGSKA (reference sequence). Trimming pared 0 bases from V and 7 bases from J, leaving 10 bases between.

The chain's CDR3 is CASSQEPRRWVPRSSYNEQFF. For the CDR3, the DNA is TGCGCCAGCAGCCAAGAGCCCAGAAGGTGGGTCCCTAGAAGTTCCTACAATGAGCAGTTCTTC. V and J are TRBV4-3 and TRBJ2-1; no clear D. The germline V and J ends were trimmed by 0 bases and 1 base, with 25 bases remaining between them. Germline CDR1 reads LGHNA; CDR2 reads YSLEER. The CDR3 has 21 residues.

This clonotype has a handful of counts. The rearrangement links TRBV11-2 to TRBJ2-7, with D possibly being TRBD2 (5 bases). Trimming shortened V by 4 bases and J by 4 bases, and 11 bases separated the two germline ends. The germline CDR1 and CDR2 sequences are SGHAT and FQNNGV. The CDR3 totals 13 residues. Here the CDR3 reads CASSSQRGYEQYF. CDR3 sequence (DNA): TGTGCCAGCAGCTCCCAGAGAGGGTACGAGCAGTACTTC.

V usage is TRBV2 and J usage is TRBJ2-7; D remains unclear. Trimming pared 4 bases from V and 3 bases from J, leaving 10 bases between. CDR3 size: 13 residues. Germline values: CDR1 SNHLY, CDR2 FYNNEI. CDR3 bases: TGTGCCAGCAGTGTGGCGAGGAGCTACGAGCAGTACTTC. It yields the protein CASSVARSYEQYF.

This clonotype appeared a few times. This chain links TRBV2 with TRBJ2-7, with D perhaps TRBD1 (5 bases). Trimming pared 4 bases from V and 8 bases from J, leaving 12 bases between. Germline CDR1 and CDR2: SNHLY and FYNNEI. The CDR3 length is 12 residues. In nucleotides, the CDR3 is TGTGCCAGCAGTGGCCCAGGGTTTCAGCAGTACGTC. Translating it yields CASSGPGFQQYV.

V usage is TRBV7-2 and J usage is TRBJ1-4; 9 bases fit TRBD1. Germline CDR1 is SGHTA and CDR2 is FQGNSA. The CDR3 has 16 residues. Germline trimming cut 8 bases from V and 7 bases from J; bases unmatched to any gene: 14. CDR3 sequence (DNA): TGTGCCAGCGGGAAGAGCAACAGGGGGCGCGGTGAAAAACTGTTTTTT. Protein sequence: CASGKSNRGRGEKLFF.

The chain has TRBV6-4 and TRBJ2-2; tentative D call: TRBD2 (7 bases). V gave up 2 bases and J gave up 1 base, with 11 bases separating them. The CDR3 has 16 residues. Germline values: CDR1 MRHNA, CDR2 SNTAGT. The CDR3 sequence is CASSDGRGKNTGELFF. As DNA, the CDR3 is TGTGCCAGCAGTGACGGGAGGGGGAAGAACACCGGGGAGCTGTTTTTT.

This chain connects TRBV3-1 to TRBJ2-2; 11 bases line up with TRBD2. CDR3 size: 16 residues. CDR1 and CDR2 from the germline V gene are LGHDT and YNNKEL (reference sequence). V trimming: 5 bases; J trimming: 5 bases; junction bases outside the gene matches: 7. The CDR3 DNA is TGTGCCAGCAGCTACGGGACTAGCGGACGAACCGGGGAGCTGTTTTTT. This translates into CASSYGTSGRTGELFF.

In this sample, this clonotype turned up a few times. V is TRBV6-5 and J is TRBJ2-5; 14 bases match TRBD2. The length of the CDR3 is 19 residues. V was pared by 5 bases and J by 0 bases, with 11 bases of the junction left unmatched. The germline gives CDR1 MNHEY, CDR2 SVGAGI. The CDR3 DNA reads TGTGCCAGCAGTACCCCTTCGGGACTAGCGGGGGAAAACCAAGAGACCCAGTACTTC. This sequence encodes CASSTPSGLAGENQETQYF.

This clonotype was recorded a few times. The rearrangement links TRBV2 to TRBJ1-1, with D tentatively TRBD1 (6 bases). From germline, CDR1 is SNHLY and CDR2 FYNNEI. With 7 bases removed from V and 6 bases from J, the gap between germline ends came to 15 bases. The CDR3 has 13 amino acids. For the CDR3, the DNA is TGTGCCAGCACCGCTACAGGGCAGCCTGAAGCTTTCTTT. Translated, it gives CASTATGQPEAFF.

There are many counts of this clonotype. The gene calls are TRBV29-1 and TRBJ2-7; D could derive from TRBD1 or TRBD2 (5 bases each). The CDR3 consists of 14 residues. Germline CDR1 is SQVTM and CDR2 is ANQGSEA. V was shortened by 4 bases and J by 2 bases, with 15 bases between the two germline ends. The CDR3 DNA reads TGCAGCGTTGTCCGGGTCCCGGGGCCCTACGAGCAGTACTTC. This sequence encodes CSVVRVPGPYEQYF.

This clonotype turned up a few times. The gene calls are TRBV29-1 and TRBJ2-5, with no clear D. Germline V gene sequence: CDR1 SQVTM, CDR2 ANQGSEA. Trimming took off 3 bases at V and 5 bases at J, with 4 bases between the two ends. The CDR3 totals 10 residues. CDR3 DNA sequence: TGCAGCGTTGAGCTGGAGACCCAGTACTTC. Its protein product is CSVELETQYF.

The table lists this clonotype with a few counts. The gene calls are TRBV4-1 and TRBJ2-7; D is perhaps TRBD1 (5 bases). Trimming shortened V by 4 bases and J by 5 bases, and 15 bases separated the two germline ends. Per the germline V gene, CDR1 is MGHRA and CDR2 is YSYEKL. CDR3 length: 14 amino acids. CDR3 region: CASSRLQRGDEQYF. For the CDR3, the DNA is TGCGCCAGCAGCCGATTGCAAAGGGGCGACGAGCAGTACTTC.

The chain links TRBV10-3 to TRBJ1-4; 7 bases match TRBD1. After removal of 0 bases from V and 0 bases from J, the junction contained 16 bases not matched to a gene. From germline, CDR1 is ENHRY and CDR2 SYGVKD. This CDR3 comprises 21 residues. CDR3: CAISESIGEGGLWATNEKLFF. In nucleotides, the CDR3 is TGTGCCATCAGTGAGTCGATAGGTGAAGGGGGCCTCTGGGCAACTAATGAAAAACTGTTTTTT.

The rearrangement uses TRBV6-1 and TRBJ2-3; D remains ambiguous. The CDR3 runs to 15 residues. Germline lookup yields CDR1 MNHNS and CDR2 SASEGT. Trimming stripped 6 bases from V and 13 bases from J, with 26 bases between. CDR3 sequence reads: CASRPEVAGRARKYF. DNA of the CDR3: TGTGCCAGCAGACCTGAGGTGGCAGGACGAGCACGGAAGTATTTT.

The rearrangement joins TRBV4-1 to TRBJ2-3; D uncertain. This CDR3 spans 14 amino acids. The germline CDR1 and CDR2 sequences are MGHRA and YSYEKL. V was cut by 1 base and J by 7 bases, with 12 bases left in between. CDR3 bases: TGCGCCAGCAGCCAAGGGGAAGGGCCCCATACGCAGTATTTT. Protein: CASSQGEGPHTQYF.

The V and J genes are TRBV7-2 and TRBJ2-5; the match to TRBD2 covers 10 bases. The V and J ends lost 5 bases and 0 bases, in that order; junction bases with no gene match: 3. From germline, CDR1 is SGHTA and CDR2 FQGNSA. CDR3 length: 15 residues. Here the CDR3 reads CASSNLAGDQETQYF. CDR3 DNA: TGTGCCAGCAGCAACCTAGCGGGGGACCAAGAGACCCAGTACTTC.

The chain joins TRBV5-1 to TRBJ2-1; weak D call: TRBD2 (7 bases). Looked up from germline, CDR1 is SGHRS and CDR2 is YFSETQ. The CDR3 totals 17 residues. V shed 4 bases and J shed 9 bases, with 26 bases lying between them. CDR3 region: CASSRGGGAHGLPEQFF. CDR3 nucleotide sequence: TGCGCCAGCAGCCGCGGTGGGGGGGCGCATGGTCTTCCTGAGCAGTTCTTC. Full variable domain (missing parts from reference TRBV5-1 and TRBJ2-1): KAGVTQTPRYLIKTRGQQVTLSCSPISGHRSVSWYQQTPGQGLQFLFEYFSETQRNKGNFPGRFSGRQFSNSRSEMNVSTLELGDSALYLCASSRGGGAHGLPEQFFGPGTRLTVL.

The rearrangement uses TRBV20-1 and TRBJ1-2; TRBD1 is a possible D gene (6 bases). Germline CDR1 reads DFQATT; CDR2 reads SNEGSKA (reference sequence). Trimming cost V 5 bases and J 4 bases, with 17 bases left between them. The length of the CDR3 is 14 residues. The CDR3 nucleotides are TGCAGTGCTCACCGGCCAGGGGCCGGCTATGGCTACACCTTC. Protein sequence: CSAHRPGAGYGYTF.

This chain uses TRBV7-2 with TRBJ2-3; unclear D gene. In germline, CDR1 is SGHTA, CDR2 FQGNSA. The CDR3 covers 13 residues. The chain's CDR3 is CANEANTGDTQYF. The CDR3 bases are TGTGCTAACGAGGCGAATACCGGAGATACGCAGTATTTT.

This clonotype showed up just a few times. This chain joins TRBV4-2 and TRBJ2-1, with 9 bases aligning to TRBD2. Germline trimming cut 0 bases from V and 0 bases from J; bases unmatched to any gene: 9. The germline gives CDR1 LGHNA, CDR2 YNFKEQ. CDR3 length equals 19 residues. The CDR3 protein is CASSQDGVAGVSSYNEQFF. DNA for the CDR3: TGTGCCAGCAGCCAAGATGGGGTAGCGGGGGTCAGCTCCTACAATGAGCAGTTCTTC.

This clonotype has just a few counts. The V gene is TRBV29-1, the J gene TRBJ2-7, with D perhaps matching TRBD1 (6 bases). Germline V gene sequence: CDR1 SQVTM, CDR2 ANQGSEA. CDR3 length: 13 amino acids. V lost 6 bases to trimming and J lost 6 bases, with 18 bases between them. In nucleotides, the CDR3 is TGCAGCGTCCAAACAGGGTATCTCGGCGAGCAGTACTTC. Its protein product is CSVQTGYLGEQYF.

This clonotype was recorded at least ten times. The rearrangement links TRBV18 to TRBJ2-7, with TRBD2 identical over 11 bases. CDR1 KGHSH and CDR2 LQKENI come from the germline V gene. The V and J ends lost 3 bases and 7 bases, in that order; junction bases with no gene match: 5. The CDR3 runs 14 residues. Here the CDR3 DNA reads TGTGCCAGCTCACCGACTAGCGGGGACTCGGAGCAGTACTTC. It encodes CASSPTSGDSEQYF.

At least ten counts were recorded for this clonotype. V and J are TRBV5-1 and TRBJ2-1; the D is unclear. Germline loops: CDR1 SGHRS, CDR2 YFSETQ. The CDR3 is 15 amino acids. Trimming took 1 base from V and 2 from J, leaving 10 bases between them. Written as DNA, the CDR3 is TGCGCCAGCAGCTTGTCGGGCAGTCCCTACAATGAGCAGTTCTTC. Residues: CASSLSGSPYNEQFF.